This TCR beta chain was observed in a study of graft-versus-host responses after intestinal transplantation. About the research overall: All recipients were given anti-thymocyte globulin induction, and tacrolimus and steroids were then administered for 2 to 4 years.

Processing of graft tissue released intraepithelial and lamina propria lymphocytes. Germline V CDR1 and CDR2: MNHEY, SMNVEV (reference sequence). This CDR3 is built from 17 residues. The trim removed 8 bases at V and 7 bases at J, leaving 16 bases unmatched. The method was immunoSEQ multiplex PCR; TCRdb's version includes in-frame clones alone and lacks a portion of them. The sample includes more than 13,000 clones, under 70% of them seen just once. The TCR originated in a human patient who received an intestinal transplant, so some T cells may come from the graft donor. The chain couples TRBV27 to TRBJ1-6; 8 nucleotides match TRBD1. The specimen was ileum tissue, collected around 730 days after intestinal transplantation. CDR3: CASPLYQTGVINSPLHF. CDR3 in DNA: TGTGCCAGCCCGCTCTACCAGACAGGGGTCATCAATTCACCCCTCCACTTT.